This T cell receptor (beta chain) was sequenced in a study of blood T cell repertoires in COVID-19. Germline CDR1 and CDR2: LNHNV and YYDKDF (reference sequence). This CDR3 is 14 amino acids long. Germline trimming cut 6 bases from V and 4 bases from J; bases unmatched to any gene: 8. The authors' processing: Quantification of nucleated cells was approximated via reference gene primer amplification. Generated by immunoSEQ multiplex PCR, the TCRdb table keeps only in-frame clones and is missing some. That table is the source of V, J and clone size, and D and trimming were worked out from the DNA. The table lists about 260,000 clones, 84% of them singletons.

The material sequenced was peripheral blood. The chain joins TRBV15 to TRBJ1-1; 7 positions agree with TRBD1. This clonotype originated in a human donor in a cohort sampled during active COVID-19. The CDR3 coding sequence is TGTGCCACCAGATTTGAGACAGGGCCCACTGAAGCTTTCTTT. Residues: CATRFETGPTEAFF.